The entry that follows covers one TCR beta chain sequence. Its antigen is as yet unknown. This CDR3 contains 13 residues. The ends were cut back, 5 bases at V and 5 bases at J, with 10 bases in the middle. Germline V gene data show CDR1 as LNHDA and CDR2 as SQIVND (reference sequence). The repertoire was sequenced with immunoSEQ multiplex PCR; TCRdb's copy has only in-frame clones and lacks some. The data show roughly 76,000 clones, roughly 86% seen once. These data originate in a study of OX40 agonist ivuxolimab in advanced cancers. Study information: Hepatocellular carcinoma, melanoma, renal cell or head and neck cancer affected the dose-escalation patients. Partial responses occurred in three patients (one hepatocellular carcinoma, two cutaneous melanoma). Study-wide findings and caveats: Expanded peripheral T cell antigen specificity was not determined. Some nonresponders also had low normalized T-cell clonal expansion.

The chain links TRBV19 to TRBJ1-5; no clear D gene. The clonotype originates from an adult with an advanced solid tumor such as melanoma, head and neck, liver or kidney cancer. This specimen was CD4+ or CD8+ T cells sorted from blood, taken in a trial of the OX40 agonist ivuxolimab. CDR3 sequence reads: CASSRAGDQPQHF. CDR3 DNA sequence: TGTGCCAGTAGTCGGGCTGGGGATCAGCCCCAGCATTTT.